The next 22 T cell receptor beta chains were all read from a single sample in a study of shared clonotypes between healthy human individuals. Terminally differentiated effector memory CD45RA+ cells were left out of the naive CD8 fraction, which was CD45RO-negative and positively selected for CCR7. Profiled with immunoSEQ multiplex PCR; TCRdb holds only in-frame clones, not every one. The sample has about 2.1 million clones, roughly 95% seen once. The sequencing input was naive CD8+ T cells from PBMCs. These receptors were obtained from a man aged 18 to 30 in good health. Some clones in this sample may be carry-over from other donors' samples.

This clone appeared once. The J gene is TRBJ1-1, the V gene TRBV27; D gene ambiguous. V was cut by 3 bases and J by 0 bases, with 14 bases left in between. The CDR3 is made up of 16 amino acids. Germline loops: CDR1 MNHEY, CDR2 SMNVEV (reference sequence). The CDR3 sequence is CASSFQAGFMNTEAFF. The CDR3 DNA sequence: TGTGCCAGCAGTTTCCAGGCCGGATTTATGAACACTGAAGCTTTCTTT.

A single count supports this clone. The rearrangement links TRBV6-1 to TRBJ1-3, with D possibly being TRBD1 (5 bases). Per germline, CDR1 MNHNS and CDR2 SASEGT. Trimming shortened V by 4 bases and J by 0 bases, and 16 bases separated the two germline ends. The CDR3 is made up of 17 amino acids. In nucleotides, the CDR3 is TGTGCCAGCAGTGCCGGGGGGACGGGTTCCTCTGGAAACACCATATATTTT. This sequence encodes CASSAGGTGSSGNTIYF.

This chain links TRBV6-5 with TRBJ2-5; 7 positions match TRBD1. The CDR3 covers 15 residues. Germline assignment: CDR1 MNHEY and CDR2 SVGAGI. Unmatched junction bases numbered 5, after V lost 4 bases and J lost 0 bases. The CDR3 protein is CASSSGQLYQETQYF. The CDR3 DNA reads TGTGCCAGCAGTTCGGGACAGTTGTACCAAGAGACCCAGTACTTC.

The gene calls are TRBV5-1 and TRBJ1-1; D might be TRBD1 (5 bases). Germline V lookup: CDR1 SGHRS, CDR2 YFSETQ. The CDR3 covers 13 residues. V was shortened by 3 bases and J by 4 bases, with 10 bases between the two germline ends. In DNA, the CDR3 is TGCGCCAGCAGCTGGCGGGGCGGCACTGAAGCTTTCTTT. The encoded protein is CASSWRGGTEAFF.

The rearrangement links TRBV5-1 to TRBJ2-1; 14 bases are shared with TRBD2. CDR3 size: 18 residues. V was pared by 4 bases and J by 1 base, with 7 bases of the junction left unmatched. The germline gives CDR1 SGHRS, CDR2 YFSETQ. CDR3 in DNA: TGCGCCAGCAGCCCGGGACTAGCGGGAGTAGGTTCCTACAATGAGCAGTTCTTC. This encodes CASSPGLAGVGSYNEQFF.

CDR3 sequence (DNA): TGTGCCAGCAGCTTAGTGGTGCGACTAAACAATGAGCAGTTCTTC. Its protein is CASSLVVRLNNEQFF. V gene TRBV7-9 combines with J gene TRBJ2-1; tentative D call: TRBD2 (5 bases). The CDR3 is 15 residues long. Trimming cost V 1 base and J 5 bases, with 12 bases left between them. CDR1 and CDR2 (germline): SEHNR, FQNEAQ (reference sequence).

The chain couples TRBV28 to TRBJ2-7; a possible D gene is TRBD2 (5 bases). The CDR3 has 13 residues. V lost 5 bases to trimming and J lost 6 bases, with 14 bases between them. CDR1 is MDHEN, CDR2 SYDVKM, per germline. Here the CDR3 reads CASSKGELREQYF. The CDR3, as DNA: TGTGCCAGCAGTAAGGGAGAGCTACGCGAGCAGTACTTC.

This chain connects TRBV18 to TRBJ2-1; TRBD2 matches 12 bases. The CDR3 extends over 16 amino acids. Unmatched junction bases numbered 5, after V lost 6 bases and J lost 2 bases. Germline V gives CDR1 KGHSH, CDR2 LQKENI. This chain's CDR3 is CASSLGTSGPYNEQFF. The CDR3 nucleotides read TGTGCCAGCTCCCTCGGGACTAGCGGGCCCTACAATGAGCAGTTCTTC.

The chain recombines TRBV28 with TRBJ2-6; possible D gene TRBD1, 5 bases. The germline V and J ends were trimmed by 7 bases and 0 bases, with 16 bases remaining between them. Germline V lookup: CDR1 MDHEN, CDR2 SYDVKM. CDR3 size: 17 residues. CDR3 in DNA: TGTGCCAGCACCGTGGAAGGACAAATCTCTGGGGCCAACGTCCTGACTTTC. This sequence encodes CASTVEGQISGANVLTF.

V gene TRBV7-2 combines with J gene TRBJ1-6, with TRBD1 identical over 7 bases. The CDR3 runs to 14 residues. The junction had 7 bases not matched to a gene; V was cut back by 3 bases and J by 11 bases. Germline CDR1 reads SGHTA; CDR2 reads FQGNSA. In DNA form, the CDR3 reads TGTGCCAGCAGCTTCCGGGACAGTCGTCCACCCCTCCACTTT. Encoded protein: CASSFRDSRPPLHF.

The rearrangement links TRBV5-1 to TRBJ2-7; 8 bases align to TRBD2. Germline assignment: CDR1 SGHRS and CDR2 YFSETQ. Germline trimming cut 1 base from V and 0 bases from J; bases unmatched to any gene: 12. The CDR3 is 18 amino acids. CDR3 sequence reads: CASSLIPPLAVSSYEQYF. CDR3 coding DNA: TGCGCCAGCAGCTTGATACCCCCACTAGCGGTTAGCTCCTACGAGCAGTACTTC.

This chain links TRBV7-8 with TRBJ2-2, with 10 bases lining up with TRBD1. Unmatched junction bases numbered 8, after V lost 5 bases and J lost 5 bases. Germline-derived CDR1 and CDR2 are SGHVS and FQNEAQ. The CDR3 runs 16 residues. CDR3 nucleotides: TGTGCCAGCAGCCTAGTGGGGACAGGGGTTACCGGGGAGCTGTTTTTT. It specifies CASSLVGTGVTGELFF.

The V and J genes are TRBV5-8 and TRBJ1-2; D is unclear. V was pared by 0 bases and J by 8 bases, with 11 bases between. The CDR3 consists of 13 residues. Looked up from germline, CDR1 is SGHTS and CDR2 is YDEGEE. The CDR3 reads CASSLVLGRGYTF. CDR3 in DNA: TGTGCCAGCAGCTTGGTGCTTGGGAGGGGCTACACCTTC.

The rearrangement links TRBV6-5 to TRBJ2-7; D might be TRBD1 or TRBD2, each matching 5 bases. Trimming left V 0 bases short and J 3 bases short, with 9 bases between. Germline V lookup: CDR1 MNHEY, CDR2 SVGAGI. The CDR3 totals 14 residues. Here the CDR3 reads CASSYSRGLYEQYF. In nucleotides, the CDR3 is TGTGCCAGCAGTTACTCCCGGGGCCTCTACGAGCAGTACTTC.

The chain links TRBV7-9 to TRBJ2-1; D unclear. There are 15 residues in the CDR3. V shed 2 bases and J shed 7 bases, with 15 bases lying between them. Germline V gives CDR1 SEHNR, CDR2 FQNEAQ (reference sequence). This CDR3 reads CASSLILGAWNEQFF. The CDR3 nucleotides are TGTGCCAGCAGCTTAATCTTAGGAGCGTGGAATGAGCAGTTCTTC.

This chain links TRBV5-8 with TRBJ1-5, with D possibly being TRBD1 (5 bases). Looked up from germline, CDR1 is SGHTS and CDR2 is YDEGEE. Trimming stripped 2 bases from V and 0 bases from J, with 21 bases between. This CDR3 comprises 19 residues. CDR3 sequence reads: CASSFPPFGADYSNQPQHF. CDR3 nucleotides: TGTGCCAGCAGCTTCCCCCCCTTTGGGGCGGACTATAGCAATCAGCCCCAGCATTTT.

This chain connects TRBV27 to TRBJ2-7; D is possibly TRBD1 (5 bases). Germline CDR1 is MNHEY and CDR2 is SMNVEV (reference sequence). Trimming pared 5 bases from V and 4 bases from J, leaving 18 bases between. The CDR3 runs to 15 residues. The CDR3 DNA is TGTGCCAGCAGTCTGGGTAGGACACGCATTTACGAGCAGTACTTC. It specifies CASSLGRTRIYEQYF.

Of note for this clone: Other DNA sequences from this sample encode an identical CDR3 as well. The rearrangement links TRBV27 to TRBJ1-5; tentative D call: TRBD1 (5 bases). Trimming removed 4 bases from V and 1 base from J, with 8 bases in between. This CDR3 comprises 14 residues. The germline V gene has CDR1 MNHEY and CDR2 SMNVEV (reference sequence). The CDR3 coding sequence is TGTGCCAGCAGTTCCGGGGGGAGCAATCAGCCCCAGCATTTT. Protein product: CASSSGGSNQPQHF.

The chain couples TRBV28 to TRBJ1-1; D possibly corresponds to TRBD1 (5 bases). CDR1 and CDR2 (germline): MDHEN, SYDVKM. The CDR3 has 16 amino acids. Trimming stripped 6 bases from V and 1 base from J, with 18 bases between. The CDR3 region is CASSQDVRAPNTEAFF. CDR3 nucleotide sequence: TGTGCCAGCAGCCAAGACGTCAGGGCCCCGAACACTGAAGCTTTCTTT. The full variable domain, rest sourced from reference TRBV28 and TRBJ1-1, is DVKVTQSSRYLVKRTGEKVFLECVQDMDHENMFWYRQDPGLGLRLIYFSYDVKMKEKGDIPEGYSVSREKKERFSLILESASTNQTSMYLCASSQDVRAPNTEAFFGQGTRLTVV.

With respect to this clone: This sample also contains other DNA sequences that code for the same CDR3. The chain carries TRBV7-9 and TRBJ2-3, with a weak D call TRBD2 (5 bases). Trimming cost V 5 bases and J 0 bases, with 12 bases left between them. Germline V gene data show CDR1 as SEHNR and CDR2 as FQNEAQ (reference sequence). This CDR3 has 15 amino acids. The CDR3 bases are TGTGCCAGCAGCCCCACCGGGGTTAGCACAGATACGCAGTATTTT. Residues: CASSPTGVSTDTQYF. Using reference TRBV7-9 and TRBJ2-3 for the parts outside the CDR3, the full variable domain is DTGVSQNPRHKITKRGQNVTFRCDPISEHNRLYWYRQTLGQGPEFLTYFQNEAQLEKSRLLSDRFSAERPKGSFSTLEIQRTEQGDSAMYLCASSPTGVSTDTQYFGPGTRLTVL.

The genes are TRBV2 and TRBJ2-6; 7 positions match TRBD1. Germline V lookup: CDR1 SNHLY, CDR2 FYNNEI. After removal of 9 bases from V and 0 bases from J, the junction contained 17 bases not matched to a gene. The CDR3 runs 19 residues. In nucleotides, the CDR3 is TGTGCCAGGACGACCGGGACAGCGCTTACCCTCTCTGGGGCCAACGTCCTGACTTTC. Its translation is CARTTGTALTLSGANVLTF.

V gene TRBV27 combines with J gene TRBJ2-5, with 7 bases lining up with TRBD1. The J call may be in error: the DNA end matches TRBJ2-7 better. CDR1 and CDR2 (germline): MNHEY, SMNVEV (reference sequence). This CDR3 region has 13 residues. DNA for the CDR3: TGTGCCAGTCGGGACAGCGGCCTCTACGAGCAGTACTTC. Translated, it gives CASRDSGLYEQYF.